These 21 T cell receptor beta chains came from one sample sequenced in a study of blood T cell repertoires in COVID-19. TCRdb's table, derived via immunoSEQ multiplex PCR, lists solely in-frame clones and lacks some. Of a few hundred thousand clones in the sample, under 90% are singletons; the top ten hold 1.5% to 2%. Sequencing was carried out using peripheral blood. Every receptor here comes from a woman younger than 45 with COVID-19, enrolled during active disease.

The V call is TRBV11-3, the J call TRBJ2-3; a weak D match, TRBD1 (7 bases). Germline lookup yields CDR1 SGHNT and CDR2 YENEEA. V lost 5 bases and J 2 bases, leaving 11 bases between the germline ends. The CDR3 consists of 14 residues. The CDR3, as DNA: TGTGCCAGCAGCCCAGGGGGGACCACAGATACGCAGTATTTT. Translating it yields CASSPGGTTDTQYF.

This chain links TRBV5-4 with TRBJ2-2, with a tentative D call TRBD2 (6 bases). Germline V CDR1 and CDR2: SGHNT, YYREEE (reference sequence). Deletions cut 4 bases from V and 5 bases from J, with 12 bases between. The CDR3 has 14 residues. CDR3 coding DNA: TGTGCCAGCAGCCTTAGCGGAGTGACCGGGGAGCTGTTTTTT. It specifies CASSLSGVTGELFF.

The V call is TRBV5-8, the J call TRBJ1-5; TRBD1 agrees at 8 bases. The CDR3 runs to 17 residues. V trimming: 7 bases; J trimming: 1 base; junction bases outside the gene matches: 13. CDR1 and CDR2 from the germline V gene are SGHTS and YDEGEE. Written as DNA, the CDR3 is TGTGCCAGCTCCGATTTGTTTAACAGGGGGAGCAATCAGCCCCAGCATTTT. Its protein product is CASSDLFNRGSNQPQHF.

The chain has TRBV28 and TRBJ2-5; D is ambiguous. The V gene's germline CDR1 is MDHEN and CDR2 SYDVKM. The CDR3 contains 16 residues. V was clipped by 8 bases and J by 3 bases, with 22 bases between them. CDR3: CASSPRTTPLKETQYF. CDR3 in DNA: TGTGCCAGCTCGCCCCGAACCACTCCACTTAAAGAGACCCAGTACTTC.

The gene calls are TRBV10-1 and TRBJ2-7; TRBD2 might be the D (6 bases). Trimming shortened V by 10 bases and J by 5 bases, and 15 bases separated the two germline ends. Per germline, CDR1 WNHNN and CDR2 SYGVQD (reference sequence). The CDR3 contains 12 residues. For the CDR3, the DNA is TGCGCCACCTCAGCGACGGGGGACGAGCAGTACGTC. Its protein product is CATSATGDEQYV.

The CDR3 loop reads CASGRGVTDTQYF. In nucleotides, the CDR3 is TGTGCCAGCGGGCGGGGGGTCACAGATACGCAGTATTTT. The V gene is TRBV2, the J gene TRBJ2-3, with 8 bases identical to TRBD2. Germline assignment: CDR1 SNHLY and CDR2 FYNNEI. This CDR3 is built from 13 residues. V lost 8 bases and J lost 2; bases outside the gene matches: 3.

For the CDR3, the DNA is TGTGCCAGCAGCTTAGAGGGGGGACAGGGAGGTACGCAGTATTTT. This encodes CASSLEGGQGGTQYF. The J gene is TRBJ2-3, the V gene TRBV11-2, with TRBD1 matching 9 bases. The junction had 6 bases not matched to a gene; V was cut back by 0 bases and J by 8 bases. The germline V gene has CDR1 SGHAT and CDR2 FQNNGV. CDR3 length: 15 residues.

This clone came up once. The chain recombines TRBV4-1 with TRBJ2-5, with D tentatively TRBD2 (6 bases). CDR1 is MGHRA and CDR2 is YSYEKL in the germline V gene. V was trimmed by 0 bases and J by 10 bases, leaving 21 bases between them. The CDR3 has 16 amino acids. The CDR3 DNA sequence: TGCGCCAGCAGCCAAGATGTTCTCTGGAGGGAGACATTCCAGTACTTC. Amino acids: CASSQDVLWRETFQYF.

CDR3 bases: TGTGCCAGCAGCGGGGGCAGCTTCTCTGGAAACACCATATATTTT. The encoded protein is CASSGGSFSGNTIYF. This chain joins TRBV9 and TRBJ1-3; weak D call: TRBD1 (5 bases). Germline-derived CDR1 and CDR2 are SGDLS and YYNGEE. The V end lost 3 bases, the J end lost 0 bases, and 10 bases lay between the germline ends. This CDR3 contains 15 residues. Filled out from reference TRBV9 and TRBJ1-3, the complete variable domain reads DSGVTQTPKHLITATGQRVTLRCSPRSGDLSVYWYQQSLDQGLQFLIQYYNGEERAKGNILERFSAQQFPDLHSELNLSSLELGDSALYFCASSGGSFSGNTIYFGEGSWLTVV.

The sample holds one count of this clone. V and J are TRBV13 and TRBJ1-3, with 7 positions matching TRBD1. The CDR3 runs 14 residues. V lost 4 bases, J lost 3 bases, and 3 bases stayed unmatched. Germline lookup yields CDR1 PRHDT and CDR2 FYEKMQ (reference sequence). DNA of the CDR3: TGTGCCAGCAGCTCCCGGGACAGTGGAAACACCATATATTTT. Its protein is CASSSRDSGNTIYF.

The chain has TRBV5-1 and TRBJ1-1; D might be TRBD1 (5 bases). CDR1 and CDR2 (germline): SGHRS, YFSETQ. V lost 4 bases and J lost 3, with 19 bases in between. There are 16 residues in the CDR3. CDR3: CASSPETRGVHTEAFF. CDR3 DNA sequence: TGCGCCAGCAGCCCTGAAACCCGGGGGGTACACACTGAAGCTTTCTTT. The full variable domain, rest sourced from reference TRBV5-1 and TRBJ1-1, is KAGVTQTPRYLIKTRGQQVTLSCSPISGHRSVSWYQQTPGQGLQFLFEYFSETQRNKGNFPGRFSGRQFSNSRSEMNVSTLELGDSALYLCASSPETRGVHTEAFFGQGTRLTVV.

With regard to this clone: The same CDR3 is also encoded by other DNA sequences in this sample. The V gene is TRBV7-2, the J gene TRBJ2-7, with TRBD2 as a possible D gene (6 bases). V lost 0 bases, J lost 7 bases, and 10 bases lay in between. CDR1 is SGHTA, CDR2 FQGNSA, per germline. The CDR3 contains 13 residues. The CDR3 coding sequence is TGTGCCAGCAGCTTAGCGGGGGGAAGAGAGCAGTACTTC. Translation: CASSLAGGREQYF.

The genes are TRBV18 and TRBJ1-1; D may be TRBD1 (6 bases). This CDR3 contains 13 residues. Germline V lookup: CDR1 KGHSH, CDR2 LQKENI. V shed 5 bases and J shed 6 bases, with 13 bases lying between them. Here the CDR3 reads CASSLGAAPEAFF. For the CDR3, the DNA is TGTGCCAGCTCATTGGGGGCTGCCCCTGAAGCTTTCTTT.

The rearrangement links TRBV9 to TRBJ2-1; tentative D call: TRBD1 (5 bases). CDR1 is SGDLS and CDR2 is YYNGEE in the germline V gene. Between the trimmed V and J ends, which lost 0 bases and 2 bases, there was a span of 9 bases. The CDR3 is 15 residues long. The CDR3 loop is CASSVDPGTYNEQFF. In DNA form, the CDR3 reads TGTGCCAGCAGCGTAGATCCAGGGACCTACAATGAGCAGTTCTTC.

This sequence joins TRBV11-3 and TRBJ2-7, with D possibly TRBD1 on 6 matching bases. This CDR3 contains 15 residues. CDR1 is SGHNT, CDR2 YENEEA, per germline. V lost 1 base and J lost 0, with 10 bases in between. CDR3 in amino acids: CASSLGQAFSYEQYF. Written as DNA, the CDR3 is TGTGCCAGCAGCTTAGGACAGGCGTTCTCCTACGAGCAGTACTTC.

This chain connects TRBV5-8 to TRBJ1-2; a possible D gene is TRBD1 (5 bases). This CDR3 spans 16 amino acids. Looked up from germline, CDR1 is SGHTS and CDR2 is YDEGEE. Trimming shortened V by 4 bases and J by 11 bases, and 27 bases separated the two germline ends. The CDR3 DNA follows: TGTGCCAGCAGCCACCCCGGAAACGACAGCGGGTTAGAGTACACCTTC. Amino acids: CASSHPGNDSGLEYTF. The complete variable domain, with remaining parts taken from reference TRBV5-8 and TRBJ1-2, reads EAGVTQSPTHLIKTRGQQATLRCSPISGHTSVYWYQQALGLGLQFLLWYDEGEERNRGNFPPRFSGRQFPNYSSELNVNALELEDSALYLCASSHPGNDSGLEYTFGSGTRLTVV.

The chain is built from TRBV5-6 and TRBJ1-2; 7 bases line up with TRBD1. Per germline, CDR1 SGHDT and CDR2 YYEEEE. J gave up 7 bases and V 1 base, and 4 bases lay outside the gene matches. CDR3 length equals 13 residues. The CDR3 region is CASSLNRGRGYTF. DNA for the CDR3: TGTGCCAGCAGCTTGAACAGGGGTCGTGGCTACACCTTC.

The rearrangement joins TRBV9 to TRBJ2-3; 12 bases match TRBD2. The CDR3 runs 17 residues. The V and J ends lost 0 bases and 2 bases, in that order; junction bases with no gene match: 4. The germline CDR1 and CDR2 sequences are SGDLS and YYNGEE. CDR3 bases: TGTGCCAGCAGCGTAGGGGCTAGCGGGGGGGTCACAGATACGCAGTATTTT. Translation gives CASSVGASGGVTDTQYF.

This chain connects TRBV5-5 to TRBJ1-3; 7 nucleotides line up with TRBD1. V gave up 2 bases and J gave up 7 bases; unmatched junction bases: 6. Germline-derived CDR1 and CDR2 are SGHKS and YYEKEE (reference sequence). The CDR3 runs 14 residues. CDR3 loop: CASSFLDRANTIYF. DNA of the CDR3: TGTGCCAGCAGCTTCCTAGACAGGGCGAACACCATATATTTT.

DNA of the CDR3: TGTGCCAGCAGCTTAGTTGGCAAGCCCCAGCATTTT. It is translated as CASSLVGKPQHF. The chain uses TRBV7-6 and TRBJ1-5; D uncertain. Germline CDR1 reads SGHVS; CDR2 reads FNYEAQ. The ends were cut back, 1 base at V and 8 bases at J, with 6 bases in the middle. The CDR3 runs to 12 residues.

The CDR3 sequence: CAPKGTGRANYGYTF. DNA for the CDR3: TGTGCCCCAAAGGGAACAGGGAGAGCTAACTATGGCTACACCTTC. The chain combines TRBV11-1 with TRBJ1-2, with D possibly matching TRBD1 (6 bases). This CDR3 region has 15 residues. The V end lost 11 bases, the J end lost 0 bases, and 19 bases lay between the germline ends. Germline CDR1 SGHAT, CDR2 FQDESV (reference sequence).